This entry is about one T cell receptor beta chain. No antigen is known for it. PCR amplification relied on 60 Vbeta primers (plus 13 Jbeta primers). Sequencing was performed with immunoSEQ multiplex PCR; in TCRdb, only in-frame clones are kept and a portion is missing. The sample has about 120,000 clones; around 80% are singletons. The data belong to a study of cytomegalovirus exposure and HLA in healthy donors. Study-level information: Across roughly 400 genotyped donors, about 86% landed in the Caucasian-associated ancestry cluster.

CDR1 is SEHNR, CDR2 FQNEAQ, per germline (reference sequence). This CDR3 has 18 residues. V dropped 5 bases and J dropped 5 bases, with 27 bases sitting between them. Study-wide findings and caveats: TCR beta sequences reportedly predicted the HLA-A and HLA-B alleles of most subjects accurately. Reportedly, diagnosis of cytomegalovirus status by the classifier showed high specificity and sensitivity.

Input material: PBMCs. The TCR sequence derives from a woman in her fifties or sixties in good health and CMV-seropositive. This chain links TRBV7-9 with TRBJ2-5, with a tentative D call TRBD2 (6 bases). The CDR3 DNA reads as TGTGCCAGCAGCCCCGGACGACTAGAGTCAGGGCTAGCGGAGACCCAGTACTTC. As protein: CASSPGRLESGLAETQYF.